Included here is one T cell receptor beta chain sequence, with context. V was pared by 5 bases and J by 4 bases, with 11 bases between. The CDR3 loop spans 14 amino acids. Germline V lookup: CDR1 SEHNR, CDR2 FQNEAQ (reference sequence). The repertoire was sequenced with immunoSEQ multiplex PCR; TCRdb's copy has only in-frame clones and lacks some. This sample has 25,000 to 30,000 clones, with about 88% found just once. The data are from a study of T cell changes during pregnancy in multiple sclerosis. This rearrangement joins TRBV7-9 to TRBJ2-2; D possibly corresponds to TRBD2 (5 bases). This material consisted of CD8+ T cells from peripheral blood mononuclear cells, taken before pregnancy. The receptor comes from a female donor with multiple sclerosis, enrolled in a pregnancy study. CDR3 amino acids: CASSPFRGTGELFF. The CDR3, as DNA: TGTGCCAGCAGCCCTTTTCGGGGCACCGGGGAGCTGTTTTTT.